These 18 T cell receptor beta chains were all obtained from the same sample, sequenced in a study of blood T cells in healthy people across ages. The use of a sample-barcoded 5' primer and a J-beta primer mix characterized a second PCR of roughly 7 to 11 cycles. Via MiXCR, TCRdb re-called the 5' RACE reads, giving one row per CDR3 protein. The repertoire has approximately 1,100,000 distinct CDR3 sequences, 40% to 50% of them found once; the top ten carry about 20%. The specimen sequenced was blood. The receptors shown here come from a woman aged 60-75 years in good health.

This clonotype was detected a few times. The chain links TRBV24-1 to TRBJ2-7; 11 nucleotides agree with TRBD2. CDR1 and CDR2 (germline): KGHDR, SFDVKD. Unmatched junction bases numbered 3, after V lost 1 base and J lost 2 bases. The CDR3 runs 16 residues. CDR3 sequence reads: CATSDFGTSGTYEQYF. The CDR3 DNA reads TGTGCCACCAGTGATTTCGGGACTAGCGGTACCTACGAGCAGTACTTC.

This clonotype was observed a few times. This chain links TRBV20-1 with TRBJ2-5; tentatively, D is TRBD2 (6 bases). The CDR3 contains 14 residues. Germline CDR1 reads DFQATT; CDR2 reads SNEGSKA (reference sequence). The V and J ends lost 3 bases and 11 bases respectively, with 22 bases between them. In DNA form, the CDR3 reads TGCAGTGCTAGTCGGGGGTTAGAGGTTAATGAGCAGTACTTC. It translates to CSASRGLEVNEQYF.

CDR3 residues: CAGSVSNGNTQYF. CDR3 DNA sequence: TGTGCTGGCAGCGTGTCCAATGGGAATACGCAGTATTTT. V is TRBV9 and J is TRBJ2-3; D remains unclear. Germline CDR1 reads SGDLS; CDR2 reads YYNGEE. The CDR3 spans 13 residues.

In its sample, this clonotype was seen a few times. The chain employs TRBV21-1 and TRBJ2-6; TRBD1 is the table's D call and was not checked against the DNA. TRBV21-1 is recorded as a pseudogene. The length of the CDR3 is 18 residues. CDR3 sequence: CASSIPTGASSGANVLTF. CDR3 in DNA: TGTGCCAGCAGCATCCCGACAGGGGCTAGCTCTGGGGCCAACGTCCTGACTTTC.

For this clonotype: A much bigger clone sits one base away, suggesting this may be a read error. The gene calls are TRBV29-1 and TRBJ2-3; D remains unclear. The CDR3 totals 11 residues. CDR1 SQVTM and CDR2 ANQGSEA come from the germline V gene. The germline V and J ends were trimmed by 7 bases and 5 bases, with 10 bases remaining between them. The CDR3 region is CSGALVDTQYF. The CDR3, as DNA: TGCAGCGGCGCCTTGGTAGATACGCAGTATTTT.

The V and J genes are TRBV6-1 and TRBJ2-2; 8 nucleotides match TRBD1. V shed 5 bases and J 4 bases; nucleotides not matched to a gene: 9. Germline CDR1 is MNHNS and CDR2 is SASEGT. CDR3 size: 16 residues. The CDR3 DNA is TGTGCCAGCAGTAAGCCGCAGGGGGCCCCCACCGGGGAGCTGTTTTTT. It translates to CASSKPQGAPTGELFF.

This clonotype was recorded once. The chain carries TRBV9 and TRBJ2-1; 7 nucleotides align to TRBD1. The CDR3 is 14 residues long. The trim removed 3 bases at V and 9 bases at J, leaving 9 bases unmatched. Germline V gives CDR1 SGDLS, CDR2 YYNGEE. The CDR3 nucleotides read TGTGCCAGCAGCGCCGCCTACAGGGGCGGTGAGCAGTTCTTC. This codes for CASSAAYRGGEQFF.

The chain has TRBV6-5 and TRBJ2-1; a possible D gene is TRBD1 (6 bases). V lost 6 bases to trimming and J lost 7 bases, with 19 bases between them. The CDR3 totals 15 residues. CDR1 and CDR2 (germline): MNHEY, SVGAGI. The CDR3 loop is CASRLNRARGNEQFF. CDR3 coding DNA: TGTGCCAGCAGGCTAAACAGGGCCCGAGGAAATGAGCAGTTCTTC.

This clonotype was recorded once. The gene calls are TRBV20-1 and TRBJ2-2; D perhaps matches TRBD2 (5 bases). CDR3 size: 13 residues. The germline V gene has CDR1 DFQATT and CDR2 SNEGSKA (reference sequence). Trimming shortened V by 6 bases and J by 6 bases, and 14 bases separated the two germline ends. The CDR3: CSAPPAGAGELFF. The CDR3, as DNA: TGCAGTGCACCTCCGGCCGGGGCCGGGGAGCTGTTTTTT.

This chain connects TRBV20-1 to TRBJ1-5, with TRBD1 matching 8 bases. V lost 3 bases to trimming and J lost 7 bases; unmatched junction nucleotides: 5. The CDR3 spans 13 residues. Germline CDR1 is DFQATT and CDR2 is SNEGSKA (reference sequence). The CDR3 nucleotides are TGCAGTGCTAGCAGGGGGCGCGGGCAGCCCCAGCATTTT. It encodes CSASRGRGQPQHF.

This clonotype was seen more than once but under ten times. The chain carries TRBV13 and TRBJ2-1; no definite D call. The germline CDR1 and CDR2 sequences are PRHDT and FYEKMQ (reference sequence). CDR3 length: 13 residues. Trimming took 5 bases from V and 9 from J, leaving 14 bases between them. CDR3 residues: CASSLASLGEQFF. CDR3 in DNA: TGTGCCAGCAGCCTCGCAAGTCTGGGTGAGCAGTTCTTC.

The V and J genes are TRBV5-1 and TRBJ1-2, with D unresolved. Germline CDR1 and CDR2: SGHRS and YFSETQ. The length of the CDR3 is 13 residues. Trimming removed 5 bases at V and 4 bases at J, with 12 bases between. The CDR3 region has the DNA TGCGCCAGCAGTTTACAGAGATCCTATGGCTACACCTTC. Amino acid sequence: CASSLQRSYGYTF.

The CDR3 sequence is CASSSGNRDEKLFF. CDR3 nucleotide sequence: TGCGCCAGCAGCTCGGGCAACAGGGATGAAAAACTGTTTTTT. This rearrangement joins TRBV5-1 to TRBJ1-4, with a possible D match to TRBD1 (6 bases). V was trimmed by 3 bases and J by 6 bases, leaving 12 bases between them. This CDR3 contains 14 residues. Looked up from germline, CDR1 is SGHRS and CDR2 is YFSETQ.

Many counts were recorded for this clonotype. This chain's CDR3 is CASGNYNEQFF. CDR3 bases: TGCGCCAGCGGGAATTACAATGAGCAGTTCTTC. The J gene is TRBJ2-1, the V gene TRBV10-1, with D unresolved. The CDR3 is 11 residues long. Trimming stripped 8 bases from V and 4 bases from J, with 6 bases between. Per germline, CDR1 WNHNN and CDR2 SYGVQD (reference sequence).

CDR3 nucleotide sequence: TGCGCCAGCAGCTGGGGGTCGGGGCTAGCGGCTCACTCCTACAATGAGCAGTTCTTC. As protein: CASSWGSGLAAHSYNEQFF. The rearrangement uses TRBV5-1 and TRBJ2-1; 7 nucleotides match TRBD2. The germline V gene encodes CDR1 SGHRS and CDR2 YFSETQ. The junction had 15 bases not matched to a gene; V was cut back by 3 bases and J by 0 bases. The CDR3 runs to 19 residues.

This chain joins TRBV5-1 and TRBJ2-3; D could derive from TRBD1 or TRBD2 (5 bases each). V was cut by 1 base and J by 3 bases, with 18 bases left in between. The CDR3 runs to 17 residues. Germline lookup yields CDR1 SGHRS and CDR2 YFSETQ. Here the CDR3 reads CASSLSQGAFETDTQYF. Written as DNA, the CDR3 is TGCGCCAGCAGCTTGTCTCAGGGAGCGTTTGAAACAGATACGCAGTATTTT.

The chain joins TRBV20-1 to TRBJ2-7; D ambiguous. Germline V gene sequence: CDR1 DFQATT, CDR2 SNEGSKA (reference sequence). Trimming took 1 base from V and 1 from J, leaving 11 bases between them. CDR3 length: 14 residues. The CDR3: CSARVAAHSYEQYF. Here the CDR3 DNA reads TGCAGTGCTAGAGTTGCAGCTCATTCCTACGAGCAGTACTTC.

In this sample, this clonotype turned up a few times. The chain uses TRBV12-3 or TRBV12-4 and TRBJ2-5; TRBD1 is a possible D gene (7 bases). The CDR3 contains 16 residues. Trimming pared 5 bases from V and 5 bases from J, leaving 21 bases between. The CDR3 reads CASSPGGPGEGETQYF. In nucleotides, the CDR3 is TGTGCCAGCAGTCCAGGGGGGCCAGGGGAAGGCGAGACCCAGTACTTC.